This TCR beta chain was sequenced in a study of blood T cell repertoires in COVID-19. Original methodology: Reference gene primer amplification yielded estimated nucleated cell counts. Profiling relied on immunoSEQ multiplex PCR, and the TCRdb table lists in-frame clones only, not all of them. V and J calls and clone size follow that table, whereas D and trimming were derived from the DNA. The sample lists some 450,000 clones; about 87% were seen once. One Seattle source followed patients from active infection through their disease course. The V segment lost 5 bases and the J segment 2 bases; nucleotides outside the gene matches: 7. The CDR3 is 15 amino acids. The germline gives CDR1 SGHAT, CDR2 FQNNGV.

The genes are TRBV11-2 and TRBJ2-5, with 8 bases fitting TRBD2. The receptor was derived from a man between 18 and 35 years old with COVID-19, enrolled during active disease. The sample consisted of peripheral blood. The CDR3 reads CASSPTSGGQETQYF. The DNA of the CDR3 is TGTGCCAGCAGCCCCACTAGCGGAGGACAAGAGACCCAGTACTTC.